One and the same sample provided the 6 T cell receptor beta chains below, sequenced in a study of T-cell memory formation after mild COVID-19. TCRdb passed the 5' RACE reads through MiXCR, listing each CDR3 protein once. The sample consists of roughly 400,000 distinct CDR3 sequences, 20% to 25% of them appearing once. Sequenced: PBMCs or a T cell subset sorted from them (not recorded which). These receptors were collected from an adult woman who had mild COVID-19 (a few samples of this study predate the infection). Cell type and time point are not known.

The chain joins TRBV30 to TRBJ2-5, with TRBD2 matching 8 bases. With V trimmed by 2 bases and J by 6 bases, 11 bases remained unmatched. The CDR3 has 15 amino acids. Germline-derived CDR1 and CDR2 are GTSNPN and SVGIG (reference sequence). The CDR3 nucleotides are TGTGCCTGGAGTCGGGGGACTAGTGACTTAAAGACCCAGTACTTC. As protein: CAWSRGTSDLKTQYF.

The chain is built from TRBV4-3 and TRBJ1-1; tentatively, D is TRBD1 (5 bases). Germline-derived CDR1 and CDR2 are LGHNA and YSLEER. The CDR3 totals 15 residues. The germline V and J ends were trimmed by 0 bases and 4 bases, with 12 bases remaining between them. CDR3 in amino acids: CASSQDWGIGTEAFF. The CDR3 DNA is TGCGCCAGCAGCCAAGATTGGGGCATTGGCACTGAAGCTTTCTTT.

This clonotype was recorded a few times. This sequence joins TRBV12-3 or TRBV12-4 and TRBJ2-7; 7 bases are shared with TRBD1. Losses at the gene ends were 4 bases for V and 1 base for J; bases not matched to a gene: 10. The CDR3 is made up of 16 amino acids. For the CDR3, the DNA is TGTGCCAGCAGTTCGGGCTACCGGGACAGATCCTACGAGCAGTACTTC. Translated: CASSSGYRDRSYEQYF.

This clonotype was picked up a small number of times. The V call is TRBV5-1, the J call TRBJ1-6; D is possibly TRBD1 (6 bases). CDR3 size: 14 residues. V lost 4 bases and J lost 5, with 10 bases in between. Per germline, CDR1 SGHRS and CDR2 YFSETQ. Here the CDR3 reads CASSPGQNNSPLHF. The DNA of the CDR3 is TGCGCCAGCAGCCCAGGACAGAATAATTCACCCCTCCACTTT.

The genes are TRBV6-1 and TRBJ1-2; a possible D gene is TRBD1 (5 bases). The CDR3 consists of 14 residues. V lost 7 bases and J 3 bases, leaving 15 bases between the germline ends. From germline, CDR1 is MNHNS and CDR2 SASEGT. CDR3 in amino acids: CASILTTGDYGYTF. The CDR3 nucleotides are TGTGCCAGCATCCTGACAACAGGTGACTATGGCTACACCTTC.

Only a few counts were recorded for this clonotype. The chain recombines TRBV5-1 with TRBJ2-1; no firm D call. Germline V gene sequence: CDR1 SGHRS, CDR2 YFSETQ. V dropped 4 bases and J dropped 4 bases, with 12 bases sitting between them. The CDR3 loop spans 14 amino acids. CDR3 sequence: CASSPALDYNEQFF. CDR3 bases: TGCGCCAGCAGCCCGGCCCTAGATTACAATGAGCAGTTCTTC.